Given below is one TCR beta chain in context. The CDR3 has 15 amino acids. Germline CDR1 reads MDHEN; CDR2 reads SYDVKM. With V trimmed by 6 bases and J by 4 bases, 5 bases remained unmatched. The protocol was immunoSEQ multiplex PCR, while the TCRdb copy is restricted to in-frame clones and leaves out a portion. The sample yields some 190,000 clones, 84% seen once. These data are taken from a study of blood T cell repertoires in COVID-19. Symptom resolution, clearance, or two negative PCRs marked the recovered donors of Cohort 3. Sequencing used PBMCs or T cells enriched from blood (not recorded which). The chain links TRBV28 to TRBJ2-3, with TRBD2 matching over 12 bases. This sequence originates from a woman in her twenties or thirties who had recovered from COVID-19. The chain's CDR3 is CASSLTSGGADTQYF. Here the CDR3 DNA reads TGTGCCAGCAGCCTGACTAGCGGGGGAGCAGATACGCAGTATTTT.